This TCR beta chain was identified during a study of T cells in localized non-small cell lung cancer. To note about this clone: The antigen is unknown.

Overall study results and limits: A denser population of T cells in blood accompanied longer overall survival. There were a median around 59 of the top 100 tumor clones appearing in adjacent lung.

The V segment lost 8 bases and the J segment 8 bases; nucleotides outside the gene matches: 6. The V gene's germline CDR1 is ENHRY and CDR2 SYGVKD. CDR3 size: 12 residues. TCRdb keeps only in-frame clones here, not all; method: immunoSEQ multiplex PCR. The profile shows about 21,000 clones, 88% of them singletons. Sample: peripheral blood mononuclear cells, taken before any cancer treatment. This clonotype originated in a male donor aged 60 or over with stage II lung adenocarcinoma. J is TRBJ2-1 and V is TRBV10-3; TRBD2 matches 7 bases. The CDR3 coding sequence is TGTGCCATCGACGCGGGGAGGGATGAGCAGTTCTTC. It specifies CAIDAGRDEQFF.